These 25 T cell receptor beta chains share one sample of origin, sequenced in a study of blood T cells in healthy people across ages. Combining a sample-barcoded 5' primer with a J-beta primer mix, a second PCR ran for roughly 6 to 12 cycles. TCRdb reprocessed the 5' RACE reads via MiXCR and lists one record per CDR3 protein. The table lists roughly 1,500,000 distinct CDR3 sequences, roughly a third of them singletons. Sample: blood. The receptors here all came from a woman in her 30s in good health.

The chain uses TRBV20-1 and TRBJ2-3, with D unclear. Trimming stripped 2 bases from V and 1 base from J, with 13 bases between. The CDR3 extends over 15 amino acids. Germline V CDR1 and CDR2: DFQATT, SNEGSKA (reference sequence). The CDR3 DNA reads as TGCAGTGCTAGAAGGGCGCTGGCGGGCACAGATACGCAGTATTTT. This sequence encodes CSARRALAGTDTQYF.

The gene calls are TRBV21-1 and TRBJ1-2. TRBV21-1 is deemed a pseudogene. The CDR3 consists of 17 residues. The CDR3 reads CASETLRGGEYLGVYTF. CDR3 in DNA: TGTGCCAGCGAAACCCTAAGGGGAGGGGAGTATTTGGGGGTCTACACCTTC.

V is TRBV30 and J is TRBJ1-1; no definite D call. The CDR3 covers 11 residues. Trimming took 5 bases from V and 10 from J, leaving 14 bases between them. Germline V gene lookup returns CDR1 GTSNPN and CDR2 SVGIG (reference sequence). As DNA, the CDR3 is TGTGCCTGGTCGGAAGGGAGGTCAGCTTTCTTT. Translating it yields CAWSEGRSAFF.

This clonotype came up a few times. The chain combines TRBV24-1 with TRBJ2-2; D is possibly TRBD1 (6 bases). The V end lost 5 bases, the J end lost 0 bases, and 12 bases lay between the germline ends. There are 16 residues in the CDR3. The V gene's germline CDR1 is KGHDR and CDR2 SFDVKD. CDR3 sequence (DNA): TGTGCCACCAGTGGGGATGGGGGCGCGAACACCGGGGAGCTGTTTTTT. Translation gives CATSGDGGANTGELFF.

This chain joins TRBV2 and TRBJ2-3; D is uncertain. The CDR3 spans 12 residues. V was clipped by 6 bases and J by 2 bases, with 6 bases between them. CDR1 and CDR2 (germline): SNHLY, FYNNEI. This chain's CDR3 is CASRANTDTQYF. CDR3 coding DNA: TGTGCCAGCAGAGCGAACACAGATACGCAGTATTTT. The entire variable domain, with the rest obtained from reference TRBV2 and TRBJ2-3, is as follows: EPEVTQTPSHQVTQMGQEVILRCVPISNHLYFYWYRQILGQKVEFLVSFYNNEISEKSEIFDDQFSVERPDGSNFTLKIRSTKLEDSAMYFCASRANTDTQYFGPGTRLTVL.

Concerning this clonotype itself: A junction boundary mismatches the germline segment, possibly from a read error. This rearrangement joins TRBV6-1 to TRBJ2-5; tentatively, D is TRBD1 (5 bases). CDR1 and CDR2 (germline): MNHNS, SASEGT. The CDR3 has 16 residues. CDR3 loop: CASSEAWTILGETRYF. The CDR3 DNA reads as TGTGCCAGCAGTGAAGCTTGGACAATCCTCGGAGAGACCCGGTACTTC.

CDR3 region: CASGPSRVNEQFF. DNA of the CDR3: TGCGCCAGCGGCCCTTCAAGGGTGAATGAGCAGTTCTTC. This chain joins TRBV10-2 and TRBJ2-1; D uncertain. The germline gives CDR1 WSHSY, CDR2 SAAADI. V shed 8 bases and J shed 7 bases, with 15 bases lying between them. The CDR3 is 13 amino acids.

CDR3 nucleotides: TGTGCCAGCAGTAAGACCGGGACTAGCGGGGCGGATACGCAGTATTTT. Amino acid sequence: CASSKTGTSGADTQYF. The rearrangement links TRBV7-6 to TRBJ2-3, with 13 bases lining up with TRBD2. The junction had 9 bases not matched to a gene; V was cut back by 6 bases and J by 6 bases. The CDR3 loop spans 16 amino acids. CDR1 is SGHVS and CDR2 is FNYEAQ in the germline V gene.

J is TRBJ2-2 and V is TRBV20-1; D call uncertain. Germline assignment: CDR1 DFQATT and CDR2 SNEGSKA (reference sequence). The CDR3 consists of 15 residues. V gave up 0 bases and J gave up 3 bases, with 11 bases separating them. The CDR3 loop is CSAREGRSYTGELFF. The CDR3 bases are TGCAGTGCTAGAGAGGGTAGATCGTACACCGGGGAGCTGTTTTTT.

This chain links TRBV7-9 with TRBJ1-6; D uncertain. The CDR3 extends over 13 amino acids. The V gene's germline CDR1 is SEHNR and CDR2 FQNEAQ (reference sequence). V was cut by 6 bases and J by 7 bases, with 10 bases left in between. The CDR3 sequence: CASSQAPNSPLHF. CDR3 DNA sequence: TGTGCCAGCAGTCAAGCACCGAATTCACCCCTCCACTTT.

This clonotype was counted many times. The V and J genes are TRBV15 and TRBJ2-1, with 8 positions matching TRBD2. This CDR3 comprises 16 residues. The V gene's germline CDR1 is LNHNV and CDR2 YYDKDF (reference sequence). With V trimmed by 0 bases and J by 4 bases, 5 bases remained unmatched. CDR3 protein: CATSRDLAGLYNEQFF. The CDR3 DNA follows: TGTGCCACCAGCAGAGATCTAGCGGGCCTATACAATGAGCAGTTCTTC.

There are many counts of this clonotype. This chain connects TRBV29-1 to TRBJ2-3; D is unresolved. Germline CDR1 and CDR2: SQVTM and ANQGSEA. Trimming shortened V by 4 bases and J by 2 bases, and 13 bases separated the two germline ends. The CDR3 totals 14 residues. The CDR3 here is CSVAQYPLTDTQYF. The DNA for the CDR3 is TGCAGCGTTGCCCAGTACCCACTCACAGATACGCAGTATTTT.

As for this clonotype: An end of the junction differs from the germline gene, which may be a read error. The CDR3 DNA reads as TGTGCCGGCAGTTTAGGTGGACGCACCAATCAGCCCCAGCATTTT. Translation gives CAGSLGGRTNQPQHF. V and J are TRBV28 and TRBJ1-5, with D unresolved. Per the germline V gene, CDR1 is MDHEN and CDR2 is SYDVKM. CDR3 length equals 15 residues.

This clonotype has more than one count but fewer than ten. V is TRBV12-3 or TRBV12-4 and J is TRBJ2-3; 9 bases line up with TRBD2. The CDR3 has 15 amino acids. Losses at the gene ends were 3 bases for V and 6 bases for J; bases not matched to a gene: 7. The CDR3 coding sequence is TGTGCCAGCAGTTTCGAAGCGGGAGGTCGCGATACGCAGTATTTT. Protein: CASSFEAGGRDTQYF.

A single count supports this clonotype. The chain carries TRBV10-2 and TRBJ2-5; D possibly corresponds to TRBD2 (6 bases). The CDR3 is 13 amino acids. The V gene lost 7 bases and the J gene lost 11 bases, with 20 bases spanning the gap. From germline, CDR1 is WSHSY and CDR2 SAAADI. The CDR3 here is CASTWQWVREQYF. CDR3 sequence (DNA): TGCGCCAGCACTTGGCAGTGGGTACGGGAGCAGTACTTC.

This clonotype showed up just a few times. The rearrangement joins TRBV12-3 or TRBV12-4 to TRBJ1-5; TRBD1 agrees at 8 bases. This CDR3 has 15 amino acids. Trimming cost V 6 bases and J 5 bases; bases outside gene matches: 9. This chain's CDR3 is CASRLTGDSYQPQHF. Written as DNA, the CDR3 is TGTGCCAGCAGACTGACAGGGGACAGCTATCAGCCCCAGCATTTT.

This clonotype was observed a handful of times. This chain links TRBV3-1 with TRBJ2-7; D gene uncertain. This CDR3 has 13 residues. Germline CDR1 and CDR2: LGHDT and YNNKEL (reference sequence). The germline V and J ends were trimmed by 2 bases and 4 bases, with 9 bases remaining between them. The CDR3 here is CASSQHVPYEQYF. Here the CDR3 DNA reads TGTGCCAGCAGCCAACATGTCCCATACGAGCAGTACTTC.

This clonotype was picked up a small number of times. As DNA, the CDR3 is TGTGCCAGCAGTGAAACGTTATACCAAGAAGCTTTCTTT. As protein: CASSETLYQEAFF. This chain connects TRBV6-4 to TRBJ1-1; no reliable D call. This CDR3 has 13 amino acids. V lost 3 bases and J lost 8, with 13 bases in between. Per germline, CDR1 MRHNA and CDR2 SNTAGT.

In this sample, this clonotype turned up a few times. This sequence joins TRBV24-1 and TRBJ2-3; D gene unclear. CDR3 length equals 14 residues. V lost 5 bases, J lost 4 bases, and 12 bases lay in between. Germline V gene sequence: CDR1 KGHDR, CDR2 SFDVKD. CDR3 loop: CATSARVNPDTQYF. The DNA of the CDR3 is TGTGCCACCAGTGCCCGAGTCAACCCAGATACGCAGTATTTT.

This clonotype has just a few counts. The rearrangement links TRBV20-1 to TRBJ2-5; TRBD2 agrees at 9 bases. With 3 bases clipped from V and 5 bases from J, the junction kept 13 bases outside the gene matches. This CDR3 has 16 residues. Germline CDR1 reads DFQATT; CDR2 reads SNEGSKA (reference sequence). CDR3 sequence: CSASTLGLALEETQYF. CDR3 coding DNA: TGCAGTGCTAGCACTTTGGGACTAGCTCTCGAGGAGACCCAGTACTTC.

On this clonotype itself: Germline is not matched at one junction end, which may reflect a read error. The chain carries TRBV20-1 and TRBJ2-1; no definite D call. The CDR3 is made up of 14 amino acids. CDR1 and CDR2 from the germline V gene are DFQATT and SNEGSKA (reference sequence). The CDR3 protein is CSARDGLSYDEQFF. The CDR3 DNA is TGCAGTGCTAGAGACGGTCTCTCCTACGATGAGCAGTTCTTC.

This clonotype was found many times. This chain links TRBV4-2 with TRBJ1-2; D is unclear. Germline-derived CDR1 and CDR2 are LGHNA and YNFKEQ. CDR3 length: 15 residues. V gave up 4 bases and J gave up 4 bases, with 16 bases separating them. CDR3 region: CASSPGEGQSYGYTF. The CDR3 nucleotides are TGTGCCAGCAGCCCCGGCGAGGGCCAATCCTATGGCTACACCTTC.

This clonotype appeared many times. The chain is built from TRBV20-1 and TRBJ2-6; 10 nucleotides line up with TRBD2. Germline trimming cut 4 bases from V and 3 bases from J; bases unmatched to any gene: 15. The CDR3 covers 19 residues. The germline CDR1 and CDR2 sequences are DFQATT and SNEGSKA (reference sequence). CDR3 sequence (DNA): TGCAGTGCTATTTATAGCGGGGGGCTAGTAGGGTTTGGGGCCAACGTCCTGACTTTC. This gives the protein CSAIYSGGLVGFGANVLTF.

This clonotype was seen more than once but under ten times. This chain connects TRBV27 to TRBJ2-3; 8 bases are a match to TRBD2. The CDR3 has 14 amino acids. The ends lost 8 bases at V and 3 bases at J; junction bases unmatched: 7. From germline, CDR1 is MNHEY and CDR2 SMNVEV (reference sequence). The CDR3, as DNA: TGTGCCAGCTCCGGGGGGGCCATAACAGATACGCAGTATTTT. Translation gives CASSGGAITDTQYF.

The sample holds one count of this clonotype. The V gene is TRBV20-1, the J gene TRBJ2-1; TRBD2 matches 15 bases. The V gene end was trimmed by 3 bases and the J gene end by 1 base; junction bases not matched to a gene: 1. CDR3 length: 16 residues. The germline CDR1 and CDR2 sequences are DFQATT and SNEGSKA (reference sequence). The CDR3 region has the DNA TGCAGTGCTAGTGGGACTAGCGGGAGGTCCTACAATGAGCAGTTCTTC. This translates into CSASGTSGRSYNEQFF.